These 7 T cell receptor beta chains were sequenced from one sample in a study of shared clonotypes between healthy human individuals. Terminally differentiated effector memory CD45RA+ cells were left out of the naive CD8 fraction, which was CD45RO-negative and positively selected for CCR7. The repertoire was sequenced with immunoSEQ multiplex PCR; TCRdb's copy has only in-frame clones and lacks some. Of roughly 850,000 clones detected, around 96% appear once; the ten largest clones hold less than 0.3%. Sequenced: naive CD8+ T cells sorted from blood. The receptors here all came from a man in his thirties or forties in good health.

The chain couples TRBV27 to TRBJ2-1; 12 bases are a match to TRBD2. J gave up 6 bases and V 5 bases, and 5 bases lay outside the gene matches. The CDR3 loop spans 15 amino acids. Germline CDR1 and CDR2: MNHEY and SMNVEV (reference sequence). CDR3 in DNA: TGTGCCAGCAGTGTGGGACTAGCGGGCGGCAATGAGCAGTTCTTC. As protein: CASSVGLAGGNEQFF.

The chain has TRBV20-1 and TRBJ2-7; no definite D call. CDR1 is DFQATT, CDR2 SNEGSKA, per germline (reference sequence). Trimming stripped 6 bases from V and 5 bases from J, with 8 bases between. The CDR3 runs 10 residues. CDR3 protein: CSASFHEQYF. The DNA for the CDR3 is TGCAGTGCCTCATTCCACGAGCAGTACTTC.

The rearrangement links TRBV5-4 to TRBJ1-2, with no clear D. Germline CDR1 and CDR2: SGHNT and YYREEE (reference sequence). The length of the CDR3 is 15 residues. V was clipped by 0 bases and J by 4 bases, with 13 bases between them. This CDR3 reads CASSLDAGSSYGYTF. In nucleotides, the CDR3 is TGTGCCAGCAGCTTGGACGCGGGGTCGAGCTATGGCTACACCTTC. Full variable domain (outside the CDR3, taken from reference TRBV5-4 and TRBJ1-2): ETGVTQSPTHLIKTRGQQVTLRCSSQSGHNTVSWYQQALGQGPQFIFQYYREEENGRGNFPPRFSGLQFPNYSSELNVNALELDDSALYLCASSLDAGSSYGYTFGSGTRLTVV.

The chain employs TRBV5-1 and TRBJ2-3, with 9 positions matching TRBD1. The CDR3 length is 16 residues. Trimming at V came to 3 bases and at J to 0 bases, leaving 5 bases not matched to a gene. In germline, CDR1 is SGHRS, CDR2 YFSETQ. The CDR3: CASSSFGQGSTDTQYF. The CDR3, as DNA: TGCGCCAGCAGCTCTTTTGGACAGGGGAGCACAGATACGCAGTATTTT.

V gene TRBV5-1 combines with J gene TRBJ2-7; TRBD1 aligns across 8 bases. V shed 5 bases, J shed 5 bases, and the junction held 9 bases outside the gene matches. This CDR3 spans 14 amino acids. Germline V lookup: CDR1 SGHRS, CDR2 YFSETQ. The CDR3 is CASSPYRGNDEQYF. DNA of the CDR3: TGCGCCAGCAGTCCCTACAGGGGGAACGACGAGCAGTACTTC.

V gene TRBV27 combines with J gene TRBJ2-7, with 11 positions matching TRBD1. Germline V gene lookup returns CDR1 MNHEY and CDR2 SMNVEV (reference sequence). The CDR3 extends over 14 amino acids. V gave up 6 bases and J gave up 2 bases; unmatched junction bases: 3. This CDR3 reads CASSWGQGAYEQYF. In DNA, the CDR3 is TGTGCCAGCAGCTGGGGACAGGGGGCCTACGAGCAGTACTTC.

The rearrangement links TRBV29-1 to TRBJ2-1; no clear D. V was pared by 2 bases and J by 0 bases, with 5 bases between. The germline V gene encodes CDR1 SQVTM and CDR2 ANQGSEA. This CDR3 region has 13 residues. CDR3 in DNA: TGCAGCGTTGAACTGAGCTCCTACAATGAGCAGTTCTTC. It yields the protein CSVELSSYNEQFF.